The 28 T cell receptor beta chains presented below share a single source sample, sequenced in a study of shared clonotypes between healthy human individuals. Generated by immunoSEQ multiplex PCR, the TCRdb table keeps only in-frame clones and is missing some. Of over 2 million clones in the sample, 85% to 95% are singletons; the top ten hold approximately 0.13%. The sequenced sample consisted of naive CD4+ T cells sorted from blood. Subset meaning: CD45RA+ positively selected. These receptors were taken from a man aged 18 to 35 in good health.

The V gene is TRBV7-9, the J gene TRBJ2-1; 9 nucleotides agree with TRBD2. Germline trimming cut 5 bases from V and 7 bases from J; bases unmatched to any gene: 9. The CDR3 loop spans 15 amino acids. Germline loops: CDR1 SEHNR, CDR2 FQNEAQ (reference sequence). CDR3 coding DNA: TGTGCCAGCAGCGCTCTTAGCGGGAGTTTTAATGAGCAGTTCTTC. Protein: CASSALSGSFNEQFF.

The rearrangement uses TRBV9 and TRBJ2-3; TRBD2 might be the D (6 bases). The CDR3 has 16 residues. Germline loops: CDR1 SGDLS, CDR2 YYNGEE. Trimming removed 1 base from V and 5 bases from J, with 17 bases in between. This chain's CDR3 is CASSVSSGAGGDTQYF. CDR3 nucleotide sequence: TGTGCCAGCAGCGTAAGCTCGGGAGCTGGTGGAGATACGCAGTATTTT.

The rearrangement uses TRBV4-2 and TRBJ2-5, with D possibly being TRBD1 (5 bases). Trimming pared 4 bases from V and 1 base from J, leaving 13 bases between. The CDR3 has 15 amino acids. CDR1 LGHNA and CDR2 YNFKEQ come from the germline V gene. Here the CDR3 DNA reads TGTGCCAGCAGCCTTTCCCAGGGTTCCCAAGAGACCCAGTACTTC. The encoded protein is CASSLSQGSQETQYF.

Concerning this clone itself: The sample holds other DNA sequences that translate to the same CDR3. The chain has TRBV18 and TRBJ1-1; 11 bases fit TRBD1. This CDR3 contains 17 residues. Germline V gene sequence: CDR1 KGHSH, CDR2 LQKENI. Trimming at V came to 0 bases and at J to 0 bases, leaving 3 bases not matched to a gene. The CDR3 loop is CASSPPGTGGLNTEAFF. The CDR3 nucleotides read TGTGCCAGCTCACCACCGGGGACAGGGGGATTGAACACTGAAGCTTTCTTT. Based on the CDR3 plus reference TRBV18 and TRBJ1-1, the full variable domain is NAGVMQNPRHLVRRRGQEARLRCSPMKGHSHVYWYRQLPEEGLKFMVYLQKENIIDESGMPKERFSAEFPKEGPSILRIQQVVRGDSAAYFCASSPPGTGGLNTEAFFGQGTRLTVV.

The gene calls are TRBV2 and TRBJ1-6, with D possibly being TRBD1 (5 bases). Germline V CDR1 and CDR2: SNHLY, FYNNEI. The CDR3 sequence is 15 residues long. The V end lost 4 bases, the J end lost 2 bases, and 9 bases lay between the germline ends. CDR3 in DNA: TGTGCCAGCAGTGGGGACCCTCCCTATAATTCACCCCTCCACTTT. The encoded protein is CASSGDPPYNSPLHF.

This clone came up once. The sample contains more than one DNA sequence encoding this CDR3. The chain recombines TRBV28 with TRBJ1-5; 9 positions agree with TRBD1. Germline loops: CDR1 MDHEN, CDR2 SYDVKM. Trimming took 6 bases from V and 7 from J; bases not matched to a gene: 4. There are 13 residues in the CDR3. CDR3 bases: TGTGCCAGCAGACCGACAGGGGGGCAGCCCCAGCATTTT. It yields the protein CASRPTGGQPQHF.

The genes are TRBV29-1 and TRBJ2-7; D unresolved. This CDR3 has 14 amino acids. V shed 3 bases and J shed 2 bases, with 14 bases lying between them. Looked up from germline, CDR1 is SQVTM and CDR2 is ANQGSEA. The CDR3 loop is CSVDMVTETYEQYF. In DNA form, the CDR3 reads TGCAGCGTTGATATGGTGACCGAAACCTACGAGCAGTACTTC.

V is TRBV6-5 and J is TRBJ2-5, with TRBD2 identical over 7 bases. Looked up from germline, CDR1 is MNHEY and CDR2 is SVGAGI. Trimming cost V 10 bases and J 5 bases; bases outside gene matches: 13. The CDR3 has 14 residues. The CDR3 sequence: CATSRGREWETQYF. CDR3 in DNA: TGTGCCACCTCTCGAGGGCGGGAGTGGGAGACCCAGTACTTC.

J is TRBJ2-1 and V is TRBV29-1; 12 positions match TRBD2. Losses at the gene ends were 7 bases for V and 2 bases for J; bases not matched to a gene: 6. CDR1 SQVTM and CDR2 ANQGSEA come from the germline V gene. The CDR3 extends over 15 amino acids. The CDR3 sequence is CSGGLAGFAYNEQFF. The CDR3 bases are TGCAGCGGAGGACTAGCGGGGTTTGCCTACAATGAGCAGTTCTTC.

V and J are TRBV7-2 and TRBJ2-7, with 8 bases fitting TRBD2. The ends lost 1 base at V and 2 bases at J; junction bases unmatched: 7. The CDR3 is 16 residues long. Germline V gene sequence: CDR1 SGHTA, CDR2 FQGNSA. CDR3 coding DNA: TGTGCCAGCAGCTTAGACGCGGGAGGACTCGCCTACGAGCAGTACTTC. It specifies CASSLDAGGLAYEQYF.

The chain couples TRBV5-4 to TRBJ1-2; D ambiguous. Germline V gives CDR1 SGHNT, CDR2 YYREEE (reference sequence). V lost 2 bases to trimming and J lost 8 bases, with 13 bases between them. CDR3 length: 13 amino acids. The CDR3 bases are TGTGCCAGCAGCTTCGCAGGTATGGAAGGCTACACCTTC. Amino acids: CASSFAGMEGYTF.

This clone was picked up one time. This chain joins TRBV18 and TRBJ2-5; D is uncertain. The CDR3 length is 14 residues. Germline V lookup: CDR1 KGHSH, CDR2 LQKENI. V dropped 0 bases and J dropped 5 bases, with 10 bases sitting between them. The CDR3 sequence is CASSPPVSVETQYF. In DNA form, the CDR3 reads TGTGCCAGCTCACCACCAGTGAGTGTCGAGACCCAGTACTTC.

J is TRBJ2-3 and V is TRBV29-1; TRBD1 agrees at 8 bases. The CDR3 is made up of 14 amino acids. Germline-derived CDR1 and CDR2 are SQVTM and ANQGSEA. V shed 4 bases and J 5 bases; nucleotides not matched to a gene: 8. This CDR3 reads CSVVRTGWGDTQYF. The CDR3 DNA sequence: TGCAGCGTTGTGAGGACAGGGTGGGGAGATACGCAGTATTTT.

V gene TRBV30 combines with J gene TRBJ2-2; D remains ambiguous. The ends were cut back, 0 bases at V and 7 bases at J, with 6 bases in the middle. CDR1 and CDR2 (germline): GTSNPN, SVGIG (reference sequence). This CDR3 has 12 amino acids. The CDR3: CAWSVLIGELFF. The DNA of the CDR3 is TGTGCCTGGAGTGTACTTATCGGGGAGCTGTTTTTT.

CDR3 nucleotide sequence: TGTGCTAGTGGTTTGGGGATTACCCCCACAGATACGCAGTATTTT. Translated: CASGLGITPTDTQYF. This chain uses TRBV12-5 with TRBJ2-3; D is unclear. Germline loops: CDR1 LGHNT, CDR2 FRNRAP. V shed 1 base and J shed 2 bases, with 10 bases lying between them. This CDR3 spans 15 amino acids.

Turning to this clone: Different DNA sequences within this sample yield the same CDR3. V and J are TRBV6-5 and TRBJ1-1, with D tentatively TRBD1 (6 bases). CDR3 length: 13 amino acids. Germline CDR1 MNHEY, CDR2 SVGAGI. The V and J ends lost 0 bases and 8 bases respectively, with 10 bases between them. Here the CDR3 reads CASSYSRQGEAFF. For the CDR3, the DNA is TGTGCCAGCAGTTACTCTCGGCAGGGGGAAGCTTTCTTT.

This sequence joins TRBV6-5 and TRBJ2-2; TRBD1 agrees at 10 bases. The CDR3 spans 15 residues. Germline CDR1 is MNHEY and CDR2 is SVGAGI. After removal of 6 bases from V and 8 bases from J, the junction contained 9 bases not matched to a gene. The DNA of the CDR3 is TGTGCCAGCAGATCCGGGACAGGGGAAGGGGGGGAGCTGTTTTTT. Translated, it gives CASRSGTGEGGELFF.

The genes are TRBV2 and TRBJ1-2; the D is unclear. CDR3 length: 12 residues. The V and J ends lost 3 bases and 8 bases respectively, with 10 bases between them. Germline V gene sequence: CDR1 SNHLY, CDR2 FYNNEI. CDR3 nucleotide sequence: TGTGCCAGCAGTGAGCGACTTGGAGGCTACACCTTC. This gives the protein CASSERLGGYTF.

V usage is TRBV9 and J usage is TRBJ2-7; 7 bases are a match to TRBD2. Germline V lookup: CDR1 SGDLS, CDR2 YYNGEE. Trimming removed 4 bases from V and 5 bases from J; junction bases left unmatched: 9. The CDR3 runs to 14 residues. CDR3 sequence reads: CASSWGGSSHEQYF. The CDR3 DNA reads TGTGCCAGCAGCTGGGGAGGGTCATCCCACGAGCAGTACTTC.

J is TRBJ1-5 and V is TRBV5-4, with a possible D match to TRBD1 (5 bases). CDR1 and CDR2 (germline): SGHNT, YYREEE (reference sequence). The CDR3 is 15 residues long. V was pared by 5 bases and J by 0 bases, with 12 bases between. The CDR3 DNA follows: TGTGCCAGCAGTCGGGGGGGATCTAGCAATCAGCCCCAGCATTTT. Protein: CASSRGGSSNQPQHF.

This chain connects TRBV7-2 to TRBJ1-3; perhaps TRBD1 as D (6 bases). The germline V gene has CDR1 SGHTA and CDR2 FQGNSA. CDR3 length: 15 amino acids. V lost 4 bases and J lost 4, with 14 bases in between. The chain's CDR3 is CASSSGPGVGNTIYF. The CDR3 region has the DNA TGTGCCAGCAGCTCAGGACCAGGGGTCGGAAACACCATATATTTT.

This chain joins TRBV4-1 and TRBJ1-1; D not certain. This CDR3 has 15 residues. V was clipped by 0 bases and J by 1 base, with 9 bases between them. Germline V gives CDR1 MGHRA, CDR2 YSYEKL. CDR3 coding DNA: TGCGCCAGCAGCCAAGATGGAAGGAAGAACACTGAAGCTTTCTTT. Its protein product is CASSQDGRKNTEAFF.

This rearrangement joins TRBV6-1 to TRBJ1-6, with a possible D match to TRBD1 (5 bases). This CDR3 comprises 14 residues. Germline loops: CDR1 MNHNS, CDR2 SASEGT. Trimming removed 7 bases at V and 5 bases at J, with 12 bases between. CDR3: CASKLDMNNSPLHF. In DNA, the CDR3 is TGTGCCAGCAAATTGGACATGAATAATTCACCCCTCCACTTT.

The J gene is TRBJ2-1, the V gene TRBV6-6; TRBD2 agrees at 8 bases. Germline CDR1 is MNHNY and CDR2 is SVGAGI (reference sequence). This CDR3 contains 14 residues. V was pared by 7 bases and J by 4 bases, with 6 bases of the junction left unmatched. The CDR3 bases are TGTGCCAGCAACGCGGGAGGTTCATACAATGAGCAGTTCTTC. This sequence encodes CASNAGGSYNEQFF.

This chain joins TRBV2 and TRBJ2-7; D unclear. Germline loops: CDR1 SNHLY, CDR2 FYNNEI. This CDR3 contains 15 residues. Deletions cut 6 bases from V and 3 bases from J, with 18 bases between. The DNA of the CDR3 is TGTGCCAGCAGCCAAGAGGCAGGAAAAAACTACGAGCAGTACTTC. Translated: CASSQEAGKNYEQYF.

The V call is TRBV2, the J call TRBJ2-4, with a weak D call TRBD2 (7 bases). This CDR3 spans 15 amino acids. The germline V gene encodes CDR1 SNHLY and CDR2 FYNNEI. The V end was cut by 7 bases, the J end by 1 base, with 14 bases between. CDR3: CASTEGGNAKNIQYF. For the CDR3, the DNA is TGTGCCAGCACCGAGGGGGGGAATGCCAAAAACATTCAGTACTTC.

This clone was observed at least ten times. The chain joins TRBV5-1 to TRBJ2-7, with D tentatively TRBD1 or TRBD2 (5 bases each). The germline CDR1 and CDR2 sequences are SGHRS and YFSETQ. CDR3 size: 16 residues. V gave up 4 bases and J gave up 2 bases, with 19 bases separating them. CDR3 amino acids: CASSPPGHRQTYEQYF. The CDR3 DNA sequence: TGCGCCAGCAGCCCACCGGGGCACAGGCAAACCTACGAGCAGTACTTC.

The chain has TRBV4-3 and TRBJ1-2; D gene unclear. The CDR3 spans 15 residues. Germline V CDR1 and CDR2: LGHNA, YSLEER. The V gene lost 0 bases and the J gene lost 4 bases, with 12 bases spanning the gap. CDR3 sequence reads: CASSQDQTRPYGYTF. The CDR3 DNA sequence: TGCGCCAGCAGCCAAGATCAAACCAGACCCTATGGCTACACCTTC.